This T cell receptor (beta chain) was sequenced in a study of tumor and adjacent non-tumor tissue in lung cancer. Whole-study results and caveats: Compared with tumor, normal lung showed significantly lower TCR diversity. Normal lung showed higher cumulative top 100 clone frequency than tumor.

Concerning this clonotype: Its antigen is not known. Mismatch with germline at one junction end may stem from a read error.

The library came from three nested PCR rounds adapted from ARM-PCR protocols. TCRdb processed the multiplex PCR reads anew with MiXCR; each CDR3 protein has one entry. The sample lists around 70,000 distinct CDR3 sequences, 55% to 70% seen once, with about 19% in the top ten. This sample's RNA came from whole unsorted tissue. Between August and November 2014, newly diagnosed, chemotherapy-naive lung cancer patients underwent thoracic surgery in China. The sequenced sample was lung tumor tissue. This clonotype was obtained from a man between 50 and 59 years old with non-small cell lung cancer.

CDR3 in amino acids: CSVLSSGSSYEQHF. The CDR3 nucleotides read TGCAGCGTCCTGTCTAGCGGGAGTTCCTACGAGCAGCACTTC. The V and J genes are TRBV29-1 and TRBJ2-7; 10 nucleotides agree with TRBD2. Per the germline V gene, CDR1 is SQVTM and CDR2 is ANQGSEA. The CDR3 contains 14 residues.